This T cell receptor beta chain appears in the sequencing data of a study of regulatory T cells in long-lasting Graves disease. About the research overall: With positive TSH receptor antibodies and over 5 years of antithyroid drugs, Graves' disease was considered persistent.

There are 15 residues in the CDR3. Trimming removed 2 bases at V and 4 bases at J, with 12 bases between. Arm-PCR with iRepertoire HTBI primers amplified the CDR3 regions for these TCR beta libraries. TCRdb recomputed calls from the multiplex PCR reads with MiXCR, one row per CDR3 protein. The data hold 700,000 or so distinct CDR3 sequences, with approximately 29% observed a single time. Sample time point: persistent/refractory GD, antithyroid drugs over 5 years with positive TRAb. PBMC-extracted RNA yielded the TCR library. The material was peripheral blood mononuclear cells (PBMCs), obtained when the disease was refractory, from a patient treated with antithyroid drugs. The TCR originated in a female donor with Graves disease. This sequence joins TRBV12-3 or TRBV12-4 and TRBJ1-5, with D tentatively TRBD1 (6 bases). The CDR3 region has the DNA TGTGCCAGCAGTTTACGGACAGTTAGAAATCAGCCCCAGCATTTT. Translating gives CASSLRTVRNQPQHF.